The 21 T cell receptor beta chains below come from one sample, sequenced in a study of blood T cell repertoires in COVID-19. This table comes from immunoSEQ multiplex PCR, and its TCRdb copy is limited to in-frame clones, with some not included. This sample has tens of thousands of clones; 81% occur once, and the top ten carry roughly 20%. The sequencing input was peripheral blood. The receptors here all came from a woman aged 70-85 years with acute or convalescent COVID-19.

The CDR3 DNA is TGTGCCAGCAGCTACGCACAGGGAGCTAATTCACCCCTCCACTTT. Translation: CASSYAQGANSPLHF. The chain employs TRBV7-3 and TRBJ1-6, with D perhaps matching TRBD1 (6 bases). V gave up 4 bases and J gave up 6 bases, with 13 bases separating them. Germline V gene lookup returns CDR1 SGHTA and CDR2 FQGTGA. This CDR3 comprises 15 residues.

J is TRBJ1-5 and V is TRBV7-9; D might be TRBD1 (5 bases). Trimming cost V 1 base and J 9 bases, with 19 bases left between them. The CDR3 length is 16 residues. Germline V gives CDR1 SEHNR, CDR2 FQNEAQ (reference sequence). The chain's CDR3 is CASSLGGTDSSRPQHF. CDR3 in DNA: TGTGCCAGCAGCTTAGGAGGGACTGACAGCTCTAGGCCCCAGCATTTT.

The chain recombines TRBV28 with TRBJ2-7; tentatively, D is TRBD1 (6 bases). V dropped 6 bases and J dropped 4 bases, with 13 bases sitting between them. Per the germline V gene, CDR1 is MDHEN and CDR2 is SYDVKM. The CDR3 contains 13 residues. The CDR3 nucleotides read TGTGCCAGCAGACAGGGCGGACTTTACGAGCAGTACTTC. It codes for CASRQGGLYEQYF.

This rearrangement joins TRBV15 to TRBJ1-4; maybe TRBD1 (6 bases). V was shortened by 5 bases and J by 4 bases, with 14 bases between the two germline ends. CDR1 LNHNV and CDR2 YYDKDF come from the germline V gene (reference sequence). The CDR3 covers 15 residues. The CDR3 DNA reads TGTGCCACCAGCTTTGCAGGGGCGAATAATGAAAAACTGTTTTTT. Translating it yields CATSFAGANNEKLFF.

The chain has TRBV11-3 and TRBJ2-1; 9 nucleotides match TRBD2. The V gene's germline CDR1 is SGHNT and CDR2 YENEEA. V dropped 5 bases and J dropped 3; count of bases not matched to a gene: 5. There are 15 residues in the CDR3. For the CDR3, the DNA is TGTGCCAGCAGCCGCTCAGCGGGAGGCTACAATGAGCAGTTCTTC. Amino acid sequence: CASSRSAGGYNEQFF.

V is TRBV2 and J is TRBJ1-3; D is possibly TRBD1 (6 bases). CDR3 size: 13 residues. Germline assignment: CDR1 SNHLY and CDR2 FYNNEI. With 6 bases removed from V and 4 bases from J, the gap between germline ends came to 10 bases. The CDR3 bases are TGTGCCAGCAGCCGGACAGCCGGAAACACCATATATTTT. This translates into CASSRTAGNTIYF.

This chain connects TRBV5-4 to TRBJ2-6, with D possibly being TRBD1 (5 bases). There are 16 residues in the CDR3. The germline CDR1 and CDR2 sequences are SGHNT and YYREEE (reference sequence). V was shortened by 4 bases and J by 4 bases, with 15 bases between the two germline ends. The CDR3 loop is CASSLEGVYGANVLTF. In DNA form, the CDR3 reads TGTGCCAGCAGCCTCGAAGGGGTTTACGGGGCCAACGTCCTGACTTTC.

This clone was detected only a few times. This chain uses TRBV14 with TRBJ1-1; D is ambiguous. Trimming left V 3 bases short and J 0 bases short, with 8 bases between. CDR3 length: 14 amino acids. CDR1 is SGHDN and CDR2 is FVKESK in the germline V gene. This chain's CDR3 is CASSHPGMNTEAFF. The CDR3 coding sequence is TGTGCCAGCAGCCACCCGGGTATGAACACTGAAGCTTTCTTT.

The chain recombines TRBV19 with TRBJ2-3, with 7 positions matching TRBD1. The CDR3 covers 15 residues. The ends lost 5 bases at V and 1 base at J; junction bases unmatched: 6. Per the germline V gene, CDR1 is LNHDA and CDR2 is SQIVND (reference sequence). The CDR3 region has the DNA TGTGCCAGTAGTCGCGACAGGGTGGGCACAGATACGCAGTATTTT. It translates to CASSRDRVGTDTQYF.

The V call is TRBV5-4, the J call TRBJ2-7; a weak D match, TRBD2 (5 bases). With 4 bases removed from V and 1 base from J, the gap between germline ends came to 9 bases. From germline, CDR1 is SGHNT and CDR2 YYREEE (reference sequence). CDR3 length equals 13 residues. CDR3 sequence: CASSDGNSYEQYF. CDR3 nucleotide sequence: TGTGCCAGCAGCGACGGGAATTCCTACGAGCAGTACTTC.

The rearrangement uses TRBV10-1 and TRBJ1-5, with TRBD1 as a possible D gene (6 bases). Germline CDR1 is WNHNN and CDR2 is SYGVQD (reference sequence). V lost 3 bases to trimming and J lost 9 bases, with 15 bases between them. The CDR3 totals 14 residues. CDR3 sequence (DNA): TGCGCCAGCAGTGAATCCCGAGGGGGATGGCCCCAGCATTTT. Protein product: CASSESRGGWPQHF.

The J gene is TRBJ2-3, the V gene TRBV11-2; TRBD2 agrees at 9 bases. This CDR3 has 15 amino acids. The ends lost 4 bases at V and 4 bases at J; junction bases unmatched: 6. Germline CDR1 reads SGHAT; CDR2 reads FQNNGV. The CDR3 here is CASSSLGLAADTQYF. The DNA of the CDR3 is TGTGCCAGCAGCTCACTGGGACTAGCTGCAGATACGCAGTATTTT.

The gene calls are TRBV28 and TRBJ2-7; 10 nucleotides line up with TRBD1. After removal of 6 bases from V and 5 bases from J, the junction contained 10 bases not matched to a gene. Germline lookup yields CDR1 MDHEN and CDR2 SYDVKM. This CDR3 has 15 residues. The chain's CDR3 is CASSLIDRGLNEQYF. Written as DNA, the CDR3 is TGTGCCAGCAGCCTAATAGACAGGGGGCTCAACGAGCAGTACTTC. Drawing the rest from reference TRBV28 and TRBJ2-7, the complete variable domain is DVKVTQSSRYLVKRTGEKVFLECVQDMDHENMFWYRQDPGLGLRLIYFSYDVKMKEKGDIPEGYSVSREKKERFSLILESASTNQTSMYLCASSLIDRGLNEQYFGPGTRLTVT.

CDR3 region: CASSLGLARTYEQYF. Here the CDR3 DNA reads TGTGCCAGCAGCTTAGGACTAGCGAGGACCTACGAGCAGTACTTC. The V and J genes are TRBV7-2 and TRBJ2-7; 8 bases line up with TRBD2. In germline, CDR1 is SGHTA, CDR2 FQGNSA. V lost 1 base and J lost 2; bases outside the gene matches: 4. The CDR3 runs 15 residues.

V is TRBV10-1 and J is TRBJ1-1; no clear D gene. The V end was cut by 5 bases, the J end by 1 base, with 8 bases between. The CDR3 has 13 amino acids. Germline CDR1 and CDR2: WNHNN and SYGVQD (reference sequence). The CDR3 nucleotides are TGCGCCAGCAGTTCATCGGGGAACACTGAAGCTTTCTTT. Translating gives CASSSSGNTEAFF.

This chain connects TRBV4-1 to TRBJ2-1; 12 positions match TRBD2. V shed 6 bases, J shed 7 bases, and the junction held 7 bases outside the gene matches. Germline CDR1 is MGHRA and CDR2 is YSYEKL. CDR3 length: 15 residues. The CDR3 nucleotides are TGCGCCAGCAGGCCGACTAGCGGGAGTATAAATGAGCAGTTCTTC. The encoded protein is CASRPTSGSINEQFF.

The V call is TRBV27, the J call TRBJ1-5, with 9 nucleotides matching TRBD1. This CDR3 region has 14 residues. Germline V lookup: CDR1 MNHEY, CDR2 SMNVEV (reference sequence). Trimming took 6 bases from V and 7 from J; bases not matched to a gene: 7. CDR3 region: CASRKTGGGQPQHF. CDR3 coding DNA: TGTGCCAGCAGAAAAACAGGGGGCGGCCAGCCCCAGCATTTT.

The CDR3 sequence is CASSLGGGSGELFF. CDR3 coding DNA: TGTGCCAGCAGCCTTGGGGGGGGAAGCGGGGAGCTGTTTTTT. The chain uses TRBV3-1 (or the pseudogene TRBV3-2) and TRBJ2-2, with 7 bases matching TRBD2. Per the germline V gene, CDR1 is LGHDT and CDR2 is YNNKEL (reference sequence). The junction had 6 bases not matched to a gene; V was cut back by 4 bases and J by 7 bases. This CDR3 has 14 amino acids.

The J gene is TRBJ1-1, the V gene TRBV19; perhaps TRBD1 as D (6 bases). Germline CDR1 and CDR2: LNHDA and SQIVND (reference sequence). The length of the CDR3 is 14 residues. Trimming removed 6 bases from V and 2 bases from J, with 13 bases in between. CDR3 residues: CASRWGGGNTEAFF. DNA of the CDR3: TGTGCCAGTAGATGGGGGGGCGGTAACACTGAAGCTTTCTTT.

CDR3 in amino acids: CASSFSRGTDTQYF. CDR3 coding DNA: TGTGCCAGCAGCTTTTCCCGGGGCACAGATACGCAGTATTTT. The chain joins TRBV11-2 to TRBJ2-3, with D unclear. V was clipped by 3 bases and J by 1 base, with 8 bases between them. CDR3 size: 14 residues. CDR1 SGHAT and CDR2 FQNNGV come from the germline V gene.

This sequence joins TRBV28 and TRBJ2-1, with 16 bases lining up with TRBD2. This CDR3 spans 17 amino acids. CDR1 and CDR2 (germline): MDHEN, SYDVKM. V gave up 7 bases and J gave up 6 bases; unmatched junction bases: 9. DNA of the CDR3: TGTGCCAGCACCGGGGGACTAGCGGGAGGGTGGGTCAATGAGCAGTTCTTC. Residues: CASTGGLAGGWVNEQFF. The complete variable domain, with remaining parts taken from reference TRBV28 and TRBJ2-1, reads DVKVTQSSRYLVKRTGEKVFLECVQDMDHENMFWYRQDPGLGLRLIYFSYDVKMKEKGDIPEGYSVSREKKERFSLILESASTNQTSMYLCASTGGLAGGWVNEQFFGPGTRLTVL.